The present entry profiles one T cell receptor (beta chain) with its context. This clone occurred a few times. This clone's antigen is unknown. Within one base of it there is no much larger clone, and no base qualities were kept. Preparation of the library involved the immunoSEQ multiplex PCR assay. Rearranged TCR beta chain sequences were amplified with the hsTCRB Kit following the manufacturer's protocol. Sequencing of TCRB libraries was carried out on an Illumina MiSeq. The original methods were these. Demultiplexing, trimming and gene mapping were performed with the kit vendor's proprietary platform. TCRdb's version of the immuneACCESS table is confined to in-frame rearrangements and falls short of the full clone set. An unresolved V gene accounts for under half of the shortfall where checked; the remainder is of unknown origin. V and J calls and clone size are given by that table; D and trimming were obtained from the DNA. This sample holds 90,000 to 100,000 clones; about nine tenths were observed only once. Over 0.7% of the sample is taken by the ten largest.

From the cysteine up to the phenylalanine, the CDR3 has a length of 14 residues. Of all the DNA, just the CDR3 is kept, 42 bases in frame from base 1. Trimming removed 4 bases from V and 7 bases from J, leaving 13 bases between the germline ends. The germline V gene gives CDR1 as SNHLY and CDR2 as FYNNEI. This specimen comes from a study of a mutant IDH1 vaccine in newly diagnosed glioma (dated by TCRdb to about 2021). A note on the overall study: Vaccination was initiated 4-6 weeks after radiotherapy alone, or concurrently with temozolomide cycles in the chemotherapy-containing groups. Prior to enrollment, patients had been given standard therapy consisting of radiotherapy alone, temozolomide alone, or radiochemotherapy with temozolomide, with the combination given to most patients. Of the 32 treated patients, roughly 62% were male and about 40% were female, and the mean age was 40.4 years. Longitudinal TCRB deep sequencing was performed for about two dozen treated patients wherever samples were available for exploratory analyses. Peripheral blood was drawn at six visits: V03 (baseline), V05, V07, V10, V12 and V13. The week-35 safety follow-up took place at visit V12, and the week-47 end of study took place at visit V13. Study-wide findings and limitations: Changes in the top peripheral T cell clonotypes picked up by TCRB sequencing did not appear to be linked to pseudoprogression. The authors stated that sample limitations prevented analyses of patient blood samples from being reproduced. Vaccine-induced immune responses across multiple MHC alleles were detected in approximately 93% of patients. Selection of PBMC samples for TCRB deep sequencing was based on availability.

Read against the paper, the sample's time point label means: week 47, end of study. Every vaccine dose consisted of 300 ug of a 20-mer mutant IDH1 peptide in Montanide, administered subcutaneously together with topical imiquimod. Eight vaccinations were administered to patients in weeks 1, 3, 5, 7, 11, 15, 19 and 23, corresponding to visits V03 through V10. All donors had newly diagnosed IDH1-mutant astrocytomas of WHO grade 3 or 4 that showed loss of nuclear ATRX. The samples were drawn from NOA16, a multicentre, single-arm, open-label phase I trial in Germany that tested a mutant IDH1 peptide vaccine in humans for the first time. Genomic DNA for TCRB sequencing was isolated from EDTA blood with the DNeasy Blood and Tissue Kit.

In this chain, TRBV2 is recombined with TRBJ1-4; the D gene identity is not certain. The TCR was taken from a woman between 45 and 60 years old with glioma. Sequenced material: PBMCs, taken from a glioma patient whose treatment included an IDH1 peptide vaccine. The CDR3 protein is CASSVRKRGEKLFF. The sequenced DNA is TGTGCCAGCAGTGTTCGAAAACGGGGTGAAAAACTGTTTTTT.